Sequencing of this TCR beta chain was carried out in a study of shared clonotypes between healthy human individuals. V gave up 9 bases and J gave up 1 base, with 17 bases separating them. Germline CDR1 reads MNHEY; CDR2 reads SVGAGI. The CDR3 is 15 amino acids. TCRdb's copy holds only in-frame clones and misses some; the assay was immunoSEQ multiplex PCR. The sample lists about 2 million clones, 85% to 95% seen once, with 0.13% in the top ten. On this clone itself: Other DNA sequences from this sample encode an identical CDR3 as well.

This TCR was recovered from a man aged 18 to 29 in good health. Sequenced material: naive CD4+ T cells sorted from blood. Subset indicated: CD45RA+ positively selected. The chain links TRBV6-5 to TRBJ2-3, with a tentative D call TRBD2 (6 bases). The CDR3 protein is CASRGGGVGTDTQYF. Written as DNA, the CDR3 is TGTGCCAGTAGGGGAGGTGGAGTCGGCACAGATACGCAGTATTTT.